This TCR beta chain was retrieved from a study of CD8 T cells in seronegative destructive rheumatoid arthritis (dated by TCRdb to the early 2020s). Study-level background: Most of the eight CND-RA patients were receiving biological drugs at sampling. The study compared peripheral CD8+ TCRbeta repertoires from patients with CCP-negative destructive rheumatoid arthritis (CND-RA) against repertoires from newly diagnosed seropositive RA, seronegative RA and healthy controls. The seropositive RA, seronegative RA and healthy control comparison cohorts were obtained from an earlier published TCRbeta dataset rather than being newly sequenced. General conclusions and limits of the study: CND-RA repertoires showed more CMV-reactive and fewer influenza A-reactive CD8+ TCRbeta sequences than controls and other RA subtypes. The small size of the CND-RA cohort was acknowledged as a study limitation. With age adjusted for, CD8+ TCRbeta repertoires in CND-RA patients appeared less diverse and more clonal than repertoires in other RA subtypes. No public clonotype enrichment survived Benjamini-Hochberg correction across the 117,399 clonotypes tested. The authors read the apparently distinct set of enriched public clonotypes carried by CND-RA patients as support for a separate disease subset. Because no diagnostic samples were available, the TCR repertoire differences may partly reflect poor disease control over the years rather than being present at onset.

V trim: 4 bases; J trim: 5 bases; unmatched bases: 6. The CDR3 measures 14 amino acids from cysteine to phenylalanine. The read is trimmed to its CDR3 DNA, 42 bases read in frame from base 1. Per the germline V gene, MGHRA is the CDR1 and YSYEKL is the CDR2. The CND-RA patients tested negative on the clinical CCP2 antibody test, and joint destruction in these patients kept progressing despite active therapy. Every CND-RA patient showed typical joint destruction in the wrists and ankles and had failed conventional anti-rheumatic therapy. CND-RA patients were sampled after long disease histories, spanning decades in several cases, rather than at diagnosis. Approximately 50 millilitres of EDTA-anticoagulated peripheral blood were drawn from each patient. Peripheral blood mononuclear cells were isolated by Ficoll-Paque PLUS density gradient separation. Using AutoMACS magnetic bead positive selection, CD8+ cells were isolated from either fresh or cryopreserved PBMCs, and flow cytometry was used to check purity. Nucleospin Tissue or Tissue XS kits were used to extract genomic DNA, which was then quantified on a Qubit 2.0 fluorometer.

As to this clone: What this receptor recognizes is not known. No quality values exist for individual bases; no much larger clone is one base distant.

TCRbeta sequencing used genomic DNA from CD8+ cells, following the manufacturer's instructions. The immunoSEQ assay was used for TCRbeta sequencing, which was carried out at a genomics technology centre in Finland. The original methods were these. Clonotype tables generated by the immunoSEQ preprocessing pipeline were converted into VDJtools format, and non-productive clonotypes were filtered out. Samples with fewer than 10,000 reads were excluded, the remaining samples were subsampled to 10,000 reads, and most of the eight CND-RA samples were retained. Using the VDJtools CalcDiversityStats function on data subsampled to 10,000 reads, the Shannon-Wiener, Simpson and clonality indices were calculated. Non-singleton TCRbeta clonotypes were hard-matched, with no mismatches allowed, against VDJdb to infer antigen specificity. Clusters with potentially shared antigen targets were formed by grouping CDR3 sequences that differed by one amino acid (Hamming distance 1). After each group was resampled to six samples, one-sided Fisher's exact tests checked public clonotypes for group enrichment, with the whole procedure repeated ten times. TCRdb provides this immuneACCESS table in a form limited to in-frame rearrangements. Some clones are lacking; in checked studies, under half of them reflect an unresolved V gene, and why the rest are absent is not known. That table supplies the V and J calls and clone size; D and trimming were determined from the DNA. In this sample the table shows about 13,000 clones, roughly 80% of which occur a single time. The ten largest clonotypes hold over 25% of the sample.

The sequencing input was CD8+ T cells from blood. The rearrangement joined TRBV4-1 to TRBJ2-7; 9 middle bases align to TRBD1. This clonotype was sampled from a woman in her thirties or forties with seronegative destructive rheumatoid arthritis. The CDR3 protein is CASSPRQGVDEQYF. The nucleotides are TGCGCCAGCAGCCCCCGACAGGGGGTCGACGAGCAGTACTTC.